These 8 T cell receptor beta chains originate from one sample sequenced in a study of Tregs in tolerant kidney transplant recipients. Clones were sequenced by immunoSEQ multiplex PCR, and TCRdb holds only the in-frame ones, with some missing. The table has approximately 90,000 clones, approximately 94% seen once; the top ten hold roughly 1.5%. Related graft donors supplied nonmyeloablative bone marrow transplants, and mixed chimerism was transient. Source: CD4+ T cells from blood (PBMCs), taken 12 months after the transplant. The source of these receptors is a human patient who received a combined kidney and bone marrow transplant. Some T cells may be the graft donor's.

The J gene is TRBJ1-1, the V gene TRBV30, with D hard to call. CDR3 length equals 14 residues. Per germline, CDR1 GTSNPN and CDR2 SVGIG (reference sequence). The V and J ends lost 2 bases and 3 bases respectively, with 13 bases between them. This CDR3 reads CAWSFRRRDTEAFF. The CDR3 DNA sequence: TGTGCCTGGAGTTTTCGGAGGAGGGACACTGAAGCTTTCTTT.

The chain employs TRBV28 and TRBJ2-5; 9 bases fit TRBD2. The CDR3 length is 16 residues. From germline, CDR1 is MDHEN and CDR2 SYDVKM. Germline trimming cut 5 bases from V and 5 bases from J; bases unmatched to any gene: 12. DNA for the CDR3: TGTGCCAGCAGTCAGACTTGGGGGGCGGGAGGGGAGACCCAGTACTTC. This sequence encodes CASSQTWGAGGETQYF. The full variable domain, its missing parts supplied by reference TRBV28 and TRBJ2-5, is DVKVTQSSRYLVKRTGEKVFLECVQDMDHENMFWYRQDPGLGLRLIYFSYDVKMKEKGDIPEGYSVSREKKERFSLILESASTNQTSMYLCASSQTWGAGGETQYFGPGTRLLVL.

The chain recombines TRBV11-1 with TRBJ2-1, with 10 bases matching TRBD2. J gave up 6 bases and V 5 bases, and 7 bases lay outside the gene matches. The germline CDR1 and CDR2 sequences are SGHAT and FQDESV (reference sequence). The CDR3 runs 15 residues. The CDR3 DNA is TGTGCCAGCAGCCATGGACTAGCGGTCGTCAATGAGCAGTTCTTC. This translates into CASSHGLAVVNEQFF.

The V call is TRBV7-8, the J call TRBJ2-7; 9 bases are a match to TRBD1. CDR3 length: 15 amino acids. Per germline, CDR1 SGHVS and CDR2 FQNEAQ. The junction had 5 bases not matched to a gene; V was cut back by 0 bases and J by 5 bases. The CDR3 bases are TGTGCCAGCAGCTTAGCTAGGACAGGGGCCAACGAGCAGTACTTC. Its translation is CASSLARTGANEQYF.

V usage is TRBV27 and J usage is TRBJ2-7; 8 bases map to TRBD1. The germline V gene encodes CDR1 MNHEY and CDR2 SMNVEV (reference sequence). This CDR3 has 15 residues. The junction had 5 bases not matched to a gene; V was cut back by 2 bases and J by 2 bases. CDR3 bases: TGTGCCAGCAGTTTAATGGGACAGGCCCCCTACGAGCAGTACTTC. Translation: CASSLMGQAPYEQYF.

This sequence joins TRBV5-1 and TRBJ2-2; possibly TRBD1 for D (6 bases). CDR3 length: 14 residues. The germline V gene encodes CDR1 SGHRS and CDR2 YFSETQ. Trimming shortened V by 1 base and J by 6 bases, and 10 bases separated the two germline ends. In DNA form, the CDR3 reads TGCGCCAGCAGCTTGAATCCAGGGGCCGGGGAGCTGTTTTTT. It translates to CASSLNPGAGELFF. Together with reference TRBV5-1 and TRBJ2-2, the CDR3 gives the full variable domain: KAGVTQTPRYLIKTRGQQVTLSCSPISGHRSVSWYQQTPGQGLQFLFEYFSETQRNKGNFPGRFSGRQFSNSRSEMNVSTLELGDSALYLCASSLNPGAGELFFGEGSRLTVL.

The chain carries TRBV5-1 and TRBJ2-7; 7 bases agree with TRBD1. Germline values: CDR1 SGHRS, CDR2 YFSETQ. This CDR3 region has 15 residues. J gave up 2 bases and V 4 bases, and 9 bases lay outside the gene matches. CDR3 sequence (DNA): TGCGCCAGCAGCGTACCGACAGGGCTAGCCTACGAGCAGTACTTC. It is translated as CASSVPTGLAYEQYF.

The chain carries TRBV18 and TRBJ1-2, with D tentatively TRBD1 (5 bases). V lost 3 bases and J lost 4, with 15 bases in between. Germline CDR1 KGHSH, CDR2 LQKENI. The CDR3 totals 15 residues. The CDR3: CASSPPRQTGYGYTF. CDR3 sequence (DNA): TGTGCCAGCTCACCCCCCCGACAGACGGGCTATGGCTACACCTTC.